This TCR beta chain derives from a study of blood T cell repertoires in COVID-19. Looking at the study overall: Whether acute or convalescent, the COVID-19 samples came from the United States, Italy and Spain. PBMCs, B-cell-depleted T cells, or T cells provided the cDNA or gDNA that made up the material.

Per the original data handling: Nucleated cell number was recorded as an estimate derived from reference gene primer amplification. Here immunoSEQ multiplex PCR was the method, and the copy in TCRdb shows in-frame clones only, minus some. That table gives V, J and clone size, and the DNA gave D and trimming. Of around 89,000 clones listed, about two thirds are singletons. This CDR3 is built from 15 residues. The germline V gene has CDR1 SGHTA and CDR2 FQGNSA. The V segment lost 2 bases and the J segment 6 bases; nucleotides outside the gene matches: 9. The rearrangement links TRBV7-2 to TRBJ1-1; TRBD1 matches at 7 bases. Material: peripheral blood. This clonotype was obtained from a woman of 80 years or more with acute or convalescent COVID-19. CDR3 nucleotides: TGTGCCAGCAGCTTACTATCAGGGGGTAGCGCTGAAGCTTTCTTT. Protein product: CASSLLSGGSAEAFF.